The following is a T cell receptor beta chain sequence with its context. Its antigen is still unknown. CDR3 length: 15 amino acids. Trimming at V came to 0 bases and at J to 8 bases, leaving 7 bases not matched to a gene. The germline gives CDR1 WNHNN, CDR2 SYGVQD (reference sequence). The data were obtained in a study of shared clonotypes between healthy human individuals. About the research overall: Each donor had three CD4 naive, three CD4 memory, two CD8 naive and one CD8 memory plate. Overall study results and limits: With several donors compared, 4% to 5% of naive CD4 clonotypes were shared. Rarefaction indicated that sorted-subset sequencing remained incomplete although depth was large.

Sequenced by immunoSEQ multiplex PCR; TCRdb stores in-frame clones only, minus some. The data contain about 320,000 clones, over 75% of them singletons. The source of this sequence is a man between 18 and 35 years old in good health. The gene calls are TRBV10-1 and TRBJ2-4, with 7 positions matching TRBD1. The sequencing sample was made of memory CD8+ T cells sorted from blood. Subset in this sample: CD45RO+ cells pooled with CCR7-negative TemRA cells. CDR3 amino acids: CASSESGTAWDIQYF. CDR3 DNA: TGCGCCAGCAGTGAGTCCGGGACAGCCTGGGACATTCAGTACTTC.